This TCR beta chain was profiled in a study of T cell responses to AZD1222 COVID-19 vaccine. Findings and caveats of the study: Per reports, nearly half of all spike-specific TCRs target regions that are unmutated in variants. Clonal diversity was possibly underestimated; the donors were predominantly white British and more often female.

CDR1 MGHDK and CDR2 SYGVNS come from the germline V gene. The CDR3 length is 15 residues. Trimming shortened V by 1 base and J by 5 bases, and 11 bases separated the two germline ends. Data came from immunoSEQ multiplex PCR; TCRdb stores just in-frame clones and leaves some out. Found here are about 150,000 clones, approximately 90% of them singletons; the top ten hold 1% to 1.5%. Note on this clone: Its specificity is unknown.

This sequence was found in an adult who received the AZD1222 COVID-19 vaccine. The specimen was peripheral blood, collected 28 days after the second AZD1222 dose. This chain links TRBV25-1 with TRBJ1-4; D unclear. CDR3: CASSELLRQNEKLFF. As DNA, the CDR3 is TGTGCCAGCAGTGAATTGCTCCGGCAGAATGAAAAACTGTTTTTT.